Each of the 13 T cell receptor beta chains below was sequenced from the same sample in a study of identical twins. TCRdb recomputed calls from the 5' RACE reads with MiXCR, one row per CDR3 protein. The sample has some 730,000 distinct CDR3 sequences, 15% to 20% seen once. The data also belong to a second study, concerning T cells expressing NK-cell markers.

Sequenced sample: PBMCs. These TCRs come from a woman under 30 in good health.

This chain uses TRBV20-1 with TRBJ2-1; D is possibly TRBD2 (5 bases). This CDR3 has 11 amino acids. Trimming stripped 5 bases from V and 12 bases from J, with 14 bases between. Germline CDR1 reads DFQATT; CDR2 reads SNEGSKA (reference sequence). The CDR3 sequence is CSAGSLEVQFF. The CDR3 nucleotides read TGCAGTGCTGGGTCACTAGAGGTGCAGTTCTTC.

This clonotype was recorded a few times. The V gene is TRBV10-3, the J gene TRBJ1-6, with a possible D match to TRBD1 (5 bases). Looked up from germline, CDR1 is ENHRY and CDR2 is SYGVKD. V was cut by 4 bases and J by 6 bases, with 10 bases left in between. This CDR3 region has 14 residues. CDR3 bases: TGTGCCATCAGTGGGGCAGGGTTTAATTCACCCCTCCACTTT. Its protein is CAISGAGFNSPLHF.

This chain connects TRBV12-5 to TRBJ2-1; perhaps TRBD2 as D (6 bases). CDR3 size: 15 residues. Trimming removed 4 bases at V and 3 bases at J, with 13 bases between. Germline values: CDR1 LGHNT, CDR2 FRNRAP. CDR3 DNA: TGTGCTAGTGGTTGGGGAGGAGGATACTACAATGAGCAGTTCTTC. Its protein is CASGWGGGYYNEQFF.

The chain combines TRBV12-3 or TRBV12-4 with TRBJ2-1; 7 bases agree with TRBD1. J gave up 10 bases and V 2 bases, and 5 bases lay outside the gene matches. CDR3 length: 13 amino acids. The DNA of the CDR3 is TGTGCCAGCAGTTTAATAAGGACAGGCGAGCAGTTCTTC. The encoded protein is CASSLIRTGEQFF.

The chain couples TRBV20-1 to TRBJ2-7; TRBD1 might be the D (5 bases). The CDR3 contains 12 residues. CDR1 DFQATT and CDR2 SNEGSKA come from the germline V gene (reference sequence). The germline V and J ends were trimmed by 3 bases and 4 bases, with 10 bases remaining between them. The CDR3 sequence: CSASHRSYEQYF. The CDR3 DNA follows: TGCAGTGCTAGTCACAGGTCATACGAGCAGTACTTC.

The chain has TRBV5-5 and TRBJ2-1; TRBD2 aligns across 11 bases. With V trimmed by 0 bases and J by 0 bases, 5 bases remained unmatched. Germline assignment: CDR1 SGHKS and CDR2 YYEKEE (reference sequence). The CDR3 extends over 18 amino acids. The chain's CDR3 is CASSLVSSGRVSYNEQFF. In DNA form, the CDR3 reads TGTGCCAGCAGCTTGGTCAGTAGCGGGAGGGTCTCCTACAATGAGCAGTTCTTC.

The chain couples TRBV12-3 or TRBV12-4 to TRBJ1-2; maybe TRBD1 (6 bases). The CDR3 is 13 residues long. V shed 6 bases and J shed 2 bases, with 10 bases lying between them. The chain's CDR3 is CASRGTGNYGYTF. In nucleotides, the CDR3 is TGTGCCAGCAGGGGAACAGGGAACTATGGCTACACCTTC.

About this clonotype: A single base separates this from a much larger clone, so it may be a read error. This chain connects TRBV20-1 to TRBJ2-7; 10 nucleotides align to TRBD1. The germline CDR1 and CDR2 sequences are DFQATT and SNEGSKA (reference sequence). The CDR3 is made up of 14 amino acids. CDR3 nucleotide sequence: TGCTGTGCTATAGGGGGACAGGGGATCTACGAGCAGTACTTC. It translates to CCAIGGQGIYEQYF.

This clonotype appeared a few times. The chain uses TRBV6-5 and TRBJ1-6; D not certain. The V gene's germline CDR1 is MNHEY and CDR2 SVGAGI. V was shortened by 6 bases and J by 10 bases, with 10 bases between the two germline ends. CDR3 length: 12 amino acids. The CDR3: CASSNFGSPLHF. CDR3 DNA: TGTGCCAGCAGCAATTTTGGGTCACCCCTCCACTTT.

This clonotype was seen only a few times. CDR3 sequence (DNA): TGCAGCGTTGAAGACCTGAAGTACAACACCCACACAGATACGCAGTATTTT. The encoded protein is CSVEDLKYNTHTDTQYF. This chain connects TRBV29-1 to TRBJ2-3; D not certain. V gave up 0 bases and J gave up 2 bases, with 18 bases separating them. CDR3 length: 17 residues. Germline V gives CDR1 SQVTM, CDR2 ANQGSEA.

This chain uses TRBV12-3 or TRBV12-4 with TRBJ2-5, with TRBD2 matching 13 bases. The CDR3 length is 15 residues. V lost 5 bases and J lost 7; bases outside the gene matches: 7. CDR3 DNA sequence: TGTGCCAGCAGTCCTGAATGGACTAGCGGGGGGACCCAGTACTTC. Translated: CASSPEWTSGGTQYF.

The chain couples TRBV20-1 to TRBJ2-1, with D unclear. The length of the CDR3 is 12 residues. The V and J ends lost 3 bases and 7 bases respectively, with 10 bases between them. The germline CDR1 and CDR2 sequences are DFQATT and SNEGSKA (reference sequence). This CDR3 is CSASALSNEQFF. CDR3 bases: TGCAGTGCTAGCGCGTTGTCAAATGAGCAGTTCTTC.

This clonotype was counted many times. V and J are TRBV12-3 or TRBV12-4 and TRBJ2-7; 11 nucleotides agree with TRBD2. V lost 6 bases, J lost 3 bases, and 4 bases stayed unmatched. This CDR3 is 14 amino acids long. The chain's CDR3 is CASSPTSGSYEQYF. The CDR3 nucleotides are TGTGCCAGCAGCCCTACTAGCGGGAGCTACGAGCAGTACTTC.